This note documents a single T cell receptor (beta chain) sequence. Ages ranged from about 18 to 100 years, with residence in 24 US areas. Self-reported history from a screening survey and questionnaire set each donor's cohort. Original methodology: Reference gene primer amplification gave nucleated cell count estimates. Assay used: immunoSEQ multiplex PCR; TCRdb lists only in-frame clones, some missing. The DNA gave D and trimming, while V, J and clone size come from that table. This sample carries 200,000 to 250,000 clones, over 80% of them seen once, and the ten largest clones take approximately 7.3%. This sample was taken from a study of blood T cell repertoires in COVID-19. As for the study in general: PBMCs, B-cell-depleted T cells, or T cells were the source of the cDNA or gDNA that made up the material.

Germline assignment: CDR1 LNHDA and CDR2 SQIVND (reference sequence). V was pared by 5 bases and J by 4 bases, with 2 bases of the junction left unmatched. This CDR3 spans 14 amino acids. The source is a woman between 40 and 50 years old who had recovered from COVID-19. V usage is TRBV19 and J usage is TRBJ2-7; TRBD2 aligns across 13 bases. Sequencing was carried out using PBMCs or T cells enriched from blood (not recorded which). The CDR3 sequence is CASSPGLAGYEQYF. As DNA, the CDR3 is TGTGCCAGTAGTCCGGGACTAGCGGGATACGAGCAGTACTTC.